The rows below give T cell receptor beta chains drawn from one sample of a study of graft-versus-host responses after intestinal transplantation. The assay was immunoSEQ multiplex PCR, and TCRdb's table has in-frame clones only and misses some. The table has approximately 15,000 clones, around 41% seen once; the top ten hold around 3.5%. The specimen was alloreactive CD8+ T cells from a mixed lymphocyte reaction culture, collected before intestinal transplant. These TCRs come from a human patient who received an intestinal transplant. The CDR3 runs from the conserved cysteine through the conserved F or W. D genes are given only for firm matches. Not every row has a clone size; where given, it reads once, few, many or a size class.

J: TRBJ2-7; V: TRBV10-3; D: TRBD1; size: NA; CDR3: CAIGGQMGHRPFEQYF; DNA: TGTGCCATCGGGGGACAGATGGGTCATCGTCCATTCGAGCAGTACTTC
J: TRBJ2-1; V: TRBV4-1; D: TRBD2; size: NA; CDR3: CASSHGGREGSYNEQFF; DNA: TGCGCCAGCAGCCACGGGGGGCGGGAGGGATCCTACAATGAGCAGTTCTTC
J: TRBJ2-7; V: TRBV19; D: TRBD2; size: NA; CDR3: CASSTNAGTSFYEQYF; DNA: TGTGCCAGTAGTACAAATGCCGGGACTAGCTTTTACGAGCAGTACTTC
J: TRBJ2-1; V: TRBV7-9; D: TRBD2; size: NA; CDR3: CASSWTPRLADYNEQFF; DNA: TGTGCCAGCAGCTGGACACCGCGACTAGCGGACTACAATGAGCAGTTCTTC
J: TRBJ1-2; V: TRBV4-1; D: TRBD1; size: medium-sized; CDR3: CASSQEGTGSGYTF; DNA: TGCGCCAGCAGCCAAGAGGGGACAGGGTCTGGCTACACCTTC
J: TRBJ1-1; V: TRBV5-4; D: TRBD1; size: NA; CDR3: CASTPTGGTEAFF; DNA: TGTGCCAGCACCCCCACAGGGGGCACTGAAGCTTTCTTT
J: TRBJ2-1; V: TRBV10-3; D: TRBD2; size: medium-sized; CDR3: CAITGVTGGSYNEQFF; DNA: TGTGCCATCACGGGCGTAACGGGAGGGTCCTACAATGAGCAGTTCTTC
J: TRBJ2-1; V: TRBV19; D: TRBD1; size: few; CDR3: CASSTIPGQGISYNEQFF; DNA: TGTGCCAGTAGTACAATTCCGGGACAGGGGATCTCCTACAATGAGCAGTTCTTC
J: TRBJ2-7; V: TRBV27; D: NA; size: NA; CDR3: CASSGIGATGPYEQYF; DNA: TGTGCCAGCAGCGGTATCGGGGCGACAGGCCCCTACGAGCAGTACTTC
J: TRBJ2-1; V: TRBV9; D: TRBD2; size: few; CDR3: CASSPFLAGGINEQFF; DNA: TGTGCCAGCAGCCCTTTTTTAGCGGGAGGGATCAATGAGCAGTTCTTC
J: TRBJ2-7; V: TRBV7-9; D: NA; size: NA; CDR3: CASSLPNRPYEQYF; DNA: TGTGCCAGCAGCTTACCGAACAGGCCCTACGAGCAGTACTTC
J: TRBJ2-5; V: TRBV5-1; D: TRBD1; size: once; CDR3: CASRVQGQETQYF; DNA: TGCGCCAGCAGGGTACAGGGGCAAGAGACCCAGTACTTC
J: TRBJ2-7; V: TRBV6-9; D: NA; size: NA; CDR3: CASSDRDTSYEQYF; DNA: TGTGCCAGCAGTGACCGGGACACCTCCTACGAGCAGTACTTC
J: TRBJ1-1; V: TRBV6-5; D: NA; size: many; CDR3: CASSYSWGTNTEAFF; DNA: TGTGCCAGCAGTTACTCCTGGGGGACGAACACTGAAGCTTTCTTT
J: TRBJ2-7; V: TRBV30; D: TRBD2; size: few; CDR3: CAWASSGSEEQYF; DNA: TGTGCCTGGGCCTCTAGCGGGAGCGAAGAGCAGTACTTC
J: TRBJ2-7; V: TRBV7-9; D: NA; size: few; CDR3: CASSFSGRPYEQYF; DNA: TGTGCCAGCAGCTTCTCCGGAAGGCCCTACGAGCAGTACTTC
J: TRBJ1-1; V: TRBV27; D: NA; size: NA; CDR3: CASSARFPPPRRWAFF; DNA: TGTGCCAGCAGCGCACGATTCCCACCCCCCCGCCGGTGGGCTTTCTTT
J: TRBJ1-4; V: TRBV7-8; D: NA; size: medium-sized; CDR3: CASSEDSDEKLFF; DNA: TGTGCCAGCAGCGAGGACAGTGATGAAAAACTGTTTTTT
J: TRBJ2-5; V: TRBV4-1; D: NA; size: few; CDR3: CASSRLGTVQETQYF; DNA: TGCGCCAGCAGCCGACTAGGGACGGTACAAGAGACCCAGTACTTC
J: TRBJ2-7; V: TRBV19; D: NA; size: NA; CDR3: CASSALSGVNEQYF; DNA: TGTGCCAGTAGTGCCCTCTCGGGAGTAAACGAGCAGTACTTC
J: TRBJ2-5; V: TRBV9; D: TRBD2; size: few; CDR3: CASSVGGTSGRGETQYF; DNA: TGTGCCAGCAGCGTAGGAGGGACTAGCGGGAGGGGGGAGACCCAGTACTTC
J: TRBJ2-3; V: TRBV2; D: NA; size: NA; CDR3: CASSESVQGSSTDTQYF; DNA: TGTGCCAGCAGTGAATCGGTACAGGGTTCTAGCACAGATACGCAGTATTTT
J: TRBJ2-1; V: TRBV10-3; D: TRBD1; size: NA; CDR3: CAISRRTGYNEQFF; DNA: TGTGCCATCTCCCGGCGGACAGGCTACAATGAGCAGTTCTTC
J: TRBJ2-6; V: TRBV5-8; D: NA; size: few; CDR3: CASSLGGLLSGANVLTF; DNA: TGTGCCAGCAGCTTAGGAGGACTCCTCTCTGGGGCCAACGTCCTGACTTTC
J: TRBJ1-5; V: TRBV19; D: NA; size: few; CDR3: CASSIETGRRQPQHF; DNA: TGTGCCAGTAGTATAGAAACAGGTCGACGCCAGCCCCAGCATTTT
J: TRBJ2-5; V: TRBV27; D: TRBD1; size: NA; CDR3: CASSLHTSTGRETQYF; DNA: TGTGCCAGCAGTTTACATACCTCGACAGGGAGAGAGACCCAGTACTTC
J: TRBJ2-3; V: TRBV23-1; D: NA; size: NA; CDR3: CASSQSSISTQYF; DNA: TGCGCCAGCAGTCAATCTAGCATTTCTACGCAGTATTTT
J: TRBJ1-5; V: TRBV18; D: NA; size: NA; CDR3: CASSPLPPSGHPFSSNQPQHF; DNA: TGTGCCAGCTCACCGCTACCTCCCTCGGGACATCCTTTTTCTAGCAATCAGCCCCAGCATTTT
J: TRBJ2-3; V: TRBV9; D: NA; size: NA; CDR3: CASSVLTKGTDTQYF; DNA: TGTGCCAGCAGCGTATTAACCAAGGGCACAGATACGCAGTATTTT
J: TRBJ2-7; V: TRBV7-8; D: TRBD2; size: NA; CDR3: CASSFRLAEQYF; DNA: TGTGCCAGCAGCTTCAGACTAGCGGAACAGTACTTC
J: TRBJ2-7; V: TRBV19; D: NA; size: medium-sized; CDR3: CASSIGTPPYEQYF; DNA: TGTGCCAGTAGTATCGGGACTCCTCCCTACGAGCAGTACTTC
J: TRBJ1-1; V: TRBV5-1; D: NA; size: NA; CDR3: CASSLVPERRGTEAFF; DNA: TGCGCCAGCAGCTTGGTCCCAGAGCGCCGGGGCACTGAAGCTTTCTTT
J: TRBJ2-1; V: TRBV7-6; D: TRBD2; size: few; CDR3: CASSSPTSGRVNEQFF; DNA: TGTGCCAGCAGCTCGCCGACTAGCGGGAGGGTAAATGAGCAGTTCTTC
J: TRBJ2-7; V: TRBV2; D: NA; size: few; CDR3: CASSDLSGHPYEQYF; DNA: TGTGCCAGCAGTGATCTTTCCGGACACCCCTACGAGCAGTACTTC
J: TRBJ2-7; V: TRBV7-8; D: NA; size: NA; CDR3: CASSFGSGPSYEQYF; DNA: TGTGCCAGCAGCTTCGGCAGCGGTCCCTCCTACGAGCAGTACTTC
J: TRBJ1-1; V: TRBV27; D: NA; size: NA; CDR3: CASSLIWTDPEAFF; DNA: TGTGCCAGCAGTTTAATTTGGACAGACCCAGAAGCTTTCTTT
J: TRBJ1-1; V: TRBV7-9; D: NA; size: few; CDR3: CASSLVLGTEAFF; DNA: TGTGCCAGCAGCTTAGTTCTGGGCACTGAAGCTTTCTTT